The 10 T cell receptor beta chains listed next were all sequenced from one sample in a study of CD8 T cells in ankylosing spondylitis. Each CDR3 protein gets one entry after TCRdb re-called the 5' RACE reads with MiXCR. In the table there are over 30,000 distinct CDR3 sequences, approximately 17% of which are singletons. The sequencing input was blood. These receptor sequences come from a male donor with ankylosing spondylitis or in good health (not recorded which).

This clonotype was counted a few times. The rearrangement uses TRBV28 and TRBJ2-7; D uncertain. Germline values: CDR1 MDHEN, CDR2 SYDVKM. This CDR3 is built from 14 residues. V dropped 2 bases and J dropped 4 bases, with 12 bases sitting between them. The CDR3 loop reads CASSLLENLYEQYF. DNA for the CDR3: TGTGCCAGCAGTTTACTCGAGAACCTTTACGAGCAGTACTTC.

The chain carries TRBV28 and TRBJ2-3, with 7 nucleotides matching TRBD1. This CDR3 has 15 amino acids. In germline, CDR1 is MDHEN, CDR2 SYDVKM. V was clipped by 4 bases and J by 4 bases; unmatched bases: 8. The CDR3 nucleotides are TGTGCCAGCAGTTCCGGGACAGCGGATCCAGATACGCAGTATTTT. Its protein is CASSSGTADPDTQYF.

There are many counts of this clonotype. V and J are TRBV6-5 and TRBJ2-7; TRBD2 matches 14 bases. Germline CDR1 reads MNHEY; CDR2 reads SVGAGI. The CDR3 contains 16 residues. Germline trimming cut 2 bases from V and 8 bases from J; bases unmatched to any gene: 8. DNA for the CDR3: TGTGCCAGCAGTTACCCAGGGACTAGCGGGAGTGGTAAGCAGTACTTC. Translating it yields CASSYPGTSGSGKQYF.

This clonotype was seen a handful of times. CDR3 residues: CSVDRGYTGELFF. The CDR3 DNA sequence: TGCAGCGTGGACAGGGGGTACACCGGGGAGCTGTTTTTT. The V call is TRBV29-1, the J call TRBJ2-2, with 10 bases fitting TRBD1. J lost 3 bases, V lost 6 bases, and 1 base had no gene match. The CDR3 extends over 13 amino acids. Germline V CDR1 and CDR2: SQVTM, ANQGSEA.

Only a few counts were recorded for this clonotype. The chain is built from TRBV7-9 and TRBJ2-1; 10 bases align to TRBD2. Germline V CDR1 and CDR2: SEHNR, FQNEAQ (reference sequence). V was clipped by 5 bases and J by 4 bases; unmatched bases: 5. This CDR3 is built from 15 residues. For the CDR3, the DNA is TGTGCCAGCAGCGCTGGACTAGCGGTTTACAATGAGCAGTTCTTC. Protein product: CASSAGLAVYNEQFF.

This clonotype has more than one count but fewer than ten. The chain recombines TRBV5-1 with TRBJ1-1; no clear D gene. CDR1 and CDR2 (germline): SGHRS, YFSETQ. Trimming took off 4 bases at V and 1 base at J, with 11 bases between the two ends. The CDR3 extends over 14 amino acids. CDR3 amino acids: CASSPTPGNTEAFF. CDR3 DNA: TGCGCCAGCAGCCCTACCCCTGGGAACACTGAAGCTTTCTTT.

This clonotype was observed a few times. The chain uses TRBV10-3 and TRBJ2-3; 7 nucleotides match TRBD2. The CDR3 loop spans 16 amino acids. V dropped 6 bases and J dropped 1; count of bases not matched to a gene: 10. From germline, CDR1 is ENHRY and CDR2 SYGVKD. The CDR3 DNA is TGTGCCATCAGCGCTTCCAGCGGGGCCGGCACAGATACGCAGTATTTT. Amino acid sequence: CAISASSGAGTDTQYF.

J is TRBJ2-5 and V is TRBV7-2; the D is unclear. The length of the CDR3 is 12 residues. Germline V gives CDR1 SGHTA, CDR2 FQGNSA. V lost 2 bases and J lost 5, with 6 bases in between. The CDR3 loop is CASSLTRETQYF. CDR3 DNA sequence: TGTGCCAGCAGCTTAACGCGCGAGACCCAGTACTTC.

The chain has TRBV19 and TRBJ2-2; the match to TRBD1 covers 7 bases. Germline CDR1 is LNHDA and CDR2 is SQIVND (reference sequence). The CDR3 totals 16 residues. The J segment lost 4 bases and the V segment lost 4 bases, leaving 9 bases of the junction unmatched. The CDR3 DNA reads TGTGCCAGTAGTACCCAGAGGACAGGTGCCACCGGGGAGCTGTTTTTT. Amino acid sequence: CASSTQRTGATGELFF.

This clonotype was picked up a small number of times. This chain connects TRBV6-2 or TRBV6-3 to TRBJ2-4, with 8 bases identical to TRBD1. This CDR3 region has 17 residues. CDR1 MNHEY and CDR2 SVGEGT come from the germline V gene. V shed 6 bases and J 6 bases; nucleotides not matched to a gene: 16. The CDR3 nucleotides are TGTGCCAGCAGCCGCCGCCCGACAGGGGTGTTGAGAAACATTCAGTACTTC. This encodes CASSRRPTGVLRNIQYF.